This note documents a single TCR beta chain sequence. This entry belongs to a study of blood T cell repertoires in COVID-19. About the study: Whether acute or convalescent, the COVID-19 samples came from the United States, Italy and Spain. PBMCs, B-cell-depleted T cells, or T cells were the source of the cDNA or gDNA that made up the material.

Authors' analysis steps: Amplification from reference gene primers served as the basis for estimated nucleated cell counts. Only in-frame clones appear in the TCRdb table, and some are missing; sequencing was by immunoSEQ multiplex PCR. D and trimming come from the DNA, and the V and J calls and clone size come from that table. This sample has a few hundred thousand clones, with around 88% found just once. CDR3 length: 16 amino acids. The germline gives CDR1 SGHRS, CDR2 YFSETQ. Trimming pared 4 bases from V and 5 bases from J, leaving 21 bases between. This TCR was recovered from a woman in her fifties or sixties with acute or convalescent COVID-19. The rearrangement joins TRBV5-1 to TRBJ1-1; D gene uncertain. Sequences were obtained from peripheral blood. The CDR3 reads CASSTRDRGGGTEAFF. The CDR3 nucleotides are TGCGCCAGCAGCACCCGGGATCGGGGAGGAGGAACTGAAGCTTTCTTT.